This TCR beta chain was recovered during a study of tumor-infiltrating lymphocytes in oesophageal squamous cell carcinoma. Using its own MiXCR run on the PCR reads, TCRdb lists one record per CDR3 protein. The data contain 20,000 or so distinct CDR3 sequences, around two fifths of them seen just once; the ten biggest clones take up around two fifths. CDR3 length: 15 residues. V was cut by 3 bases and J by 3 bases, with 12 bases left in between. Germline V gene sequence: CDR1 MDHEN, CDR2 SYDVKM. By proportion, this clonotype is medium-sized. The rearrangement links TRBV28 to TRBJ1-5, with D possibly TRBD1 on 5 matching bases. This sequence was found in a male donor with esophageal squamous cell carcinoma. The material sequenced was esophageal tumor tissue. CDR3 in DNA: TGTGCCAGCAGTTTTGGCGACAGCCTCAATCAGCCCCAGCATTTT. Its protein is CASSFGDSLNQPQHF.